These 2 T cell receptor beta chains were sequenced from one sample in a study of blood T cell repertoires in COVID-19. The table came from immunoSEQ multiplex PCR; TCRdb's copy has only in-frame clones and leaves some out. This sample has approximately 200,000 clones, with 70% to 80% found just once. The specimen sequenced was peripheral blood. The receptors were sampled from a woman aged 40 to 50 with COVID-19, enrolled during active disease.

The CDR3 DNA reads TGTGCCAGCGGAGTCGCCCGATTCGAAGCTTTCTTT. This codes for CASGVARFEAFF. This chain uses TRBV2 with TRBJ1-1; no definite D call. The CDR3 has 12 amino acids. Trimming left V 8 bases short and J 8 bases short, with 15 bases between. Germline V gives CDR1 SNHLY, CDR2 FYNNEI.

The chain couples TRBV5-1 to TRBJ1-5, with TRBD1 identical over 11 bases. This CDR3 has 17 amino acids. CDR1 is SGHRS and CDR2 is YFSETQ in the germline V gene. The junction had 8 bases not matched to a gene; V was cut back by 4 bases and J by 2 bases. The CDR3 is CASSPGTGGDGNQPQHF. The CDR3 DNA reads as TGCGCCAGCAGCCCCGGGACAGGGGGAGATGGCAATCAGCCCCAGCATTTT.